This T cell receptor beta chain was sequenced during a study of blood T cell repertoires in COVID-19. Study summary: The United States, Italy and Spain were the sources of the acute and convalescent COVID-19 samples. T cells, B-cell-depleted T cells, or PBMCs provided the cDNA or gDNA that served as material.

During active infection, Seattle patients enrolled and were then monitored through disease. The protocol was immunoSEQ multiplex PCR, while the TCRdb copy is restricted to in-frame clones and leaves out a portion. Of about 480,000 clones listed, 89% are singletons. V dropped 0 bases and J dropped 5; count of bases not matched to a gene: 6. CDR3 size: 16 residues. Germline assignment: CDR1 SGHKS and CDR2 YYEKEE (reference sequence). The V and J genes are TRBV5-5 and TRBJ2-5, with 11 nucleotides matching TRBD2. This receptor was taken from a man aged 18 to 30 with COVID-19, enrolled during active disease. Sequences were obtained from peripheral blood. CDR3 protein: CASSLGPGLAVETQYF. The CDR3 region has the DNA TGTGCCAGCAGCTTGGGTCCGGGACTAGCGGTGGAGACCCAGTACTTC.